The clone carrying this T cell receptor beta chain was detected once. Study members were between roughly 18 and 89 years old and lived in roughly 24 US regions. Clinical histories supplied by participants themselves formed the basis of cohort assignment. Exposed participants came across a COVID-19 case within 2 weeks before study entry. This specimen comes from a study of blood T cell repertoires in COVID-19. CDR3 size: 14 residues. Deletions cut 6 bases from V and 3 bases from J, with 15 bases between. Germline values: CDR1 LNHDA, CDR2 SQIVND (reference sequence). TCRdb's table, derived via immunoSEQ multiplex PCR, lists solely in-frame clones and lacks some. This table has about 280,000 clones, around 84% appearing once.

The sequencing input was PBMCs or T cells enriched from blood (not recorded which). The chain couples TRBV19 to TRBJ2-7, with a possible D match to TRBD1 (5 bases). The source is a man in his forties or fifties who had been exposed to COVID-19. CDR3 residues: CASRETVRDYEQYF. The DNA of the CDR3 is TGTGCCAGTAGAGAGACAGTGCGAGACTACGAGCAGTACTTC.